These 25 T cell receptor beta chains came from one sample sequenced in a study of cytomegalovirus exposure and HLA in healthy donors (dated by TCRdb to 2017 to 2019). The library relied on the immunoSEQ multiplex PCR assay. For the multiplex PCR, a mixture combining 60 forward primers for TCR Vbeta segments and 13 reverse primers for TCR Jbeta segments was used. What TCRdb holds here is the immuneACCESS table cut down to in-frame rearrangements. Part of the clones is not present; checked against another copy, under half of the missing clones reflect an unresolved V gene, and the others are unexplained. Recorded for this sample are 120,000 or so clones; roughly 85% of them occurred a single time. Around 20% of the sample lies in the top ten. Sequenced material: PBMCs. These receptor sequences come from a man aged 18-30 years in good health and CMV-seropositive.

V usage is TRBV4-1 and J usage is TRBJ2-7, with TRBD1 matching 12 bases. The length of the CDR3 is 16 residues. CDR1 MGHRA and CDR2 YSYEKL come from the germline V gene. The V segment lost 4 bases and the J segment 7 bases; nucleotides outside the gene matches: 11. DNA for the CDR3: TGCGCCAGCAGCCCACTTCCGGGACAGGGGGCGCCGGAGCAGTACTTC. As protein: CASSPLPGQGAPEQYF.

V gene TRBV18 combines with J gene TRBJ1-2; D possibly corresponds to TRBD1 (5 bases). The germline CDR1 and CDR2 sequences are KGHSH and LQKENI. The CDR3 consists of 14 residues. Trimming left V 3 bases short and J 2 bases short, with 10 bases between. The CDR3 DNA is TGTGCCAGCTCACCCGCAGGGTCCAACTATGGCTACACCTTC. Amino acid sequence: CASSPAGSNYGYTF.

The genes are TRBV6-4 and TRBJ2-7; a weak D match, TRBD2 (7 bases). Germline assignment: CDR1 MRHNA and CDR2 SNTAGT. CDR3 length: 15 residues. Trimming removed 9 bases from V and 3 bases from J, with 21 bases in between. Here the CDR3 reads CASFLPGGSYYEQYF. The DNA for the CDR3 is TGTGCCAGTTTCCTACCGGGGGGCAGTTACTACGAGCAGTACTTC.

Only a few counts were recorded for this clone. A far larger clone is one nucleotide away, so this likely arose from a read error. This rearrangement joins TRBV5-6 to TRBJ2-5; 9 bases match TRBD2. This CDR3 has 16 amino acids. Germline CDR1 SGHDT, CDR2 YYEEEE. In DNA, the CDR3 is TGTGCCAGCAGCTTGACAATAGCGGGGGATAGAGAGACCCATTACTTC. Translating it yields CASSLTIAGDRETHYF.

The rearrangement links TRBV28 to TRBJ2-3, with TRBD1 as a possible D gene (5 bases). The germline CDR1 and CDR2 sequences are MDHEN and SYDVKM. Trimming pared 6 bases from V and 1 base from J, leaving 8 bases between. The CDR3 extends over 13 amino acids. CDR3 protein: CASRSRGTDTQYF. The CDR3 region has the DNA TGTGCCAGCAGATCCAGGGGCACAGATACGCAGTATTTT.

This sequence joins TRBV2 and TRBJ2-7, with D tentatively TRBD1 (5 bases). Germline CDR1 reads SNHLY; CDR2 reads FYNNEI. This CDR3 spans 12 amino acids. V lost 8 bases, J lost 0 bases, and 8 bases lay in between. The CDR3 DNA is TGTGCCAGCGGACAAAGCTCCTACGAGCAGTACTTC. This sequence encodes CASGQSSYEQYF.

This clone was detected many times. The DNA of the CDR3 is TGTGCCAGCAGCCAAATTCTTGGGGGGGCGCGACACACTGAAGCTTTCTTT. This encodes CASSQILGGARHTEAFF. V and J are TRBV4-2 and TRBJ1-1, with a tentative D call TRBD1 (6 bases). V was shortened by 2 bases and J by 3 bases, with 19 bases between the two germline ends. Germline CDR1 reads LGHNA; CDR2 reads YNFKEQ. The CDR3 extends over 17 amino acids.

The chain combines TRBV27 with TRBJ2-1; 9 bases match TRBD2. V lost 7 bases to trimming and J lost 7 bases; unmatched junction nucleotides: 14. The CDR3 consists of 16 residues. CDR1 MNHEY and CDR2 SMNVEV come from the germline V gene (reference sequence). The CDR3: CASNDLGLAQGNEQFF. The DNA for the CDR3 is TGTGCCAGCAACGACCTGGGACTAGCACAGGGGAATGAGCAGTTCTTC.

The CDR3 sequence: CASSLPSGGTEAFF. CDR3 sequence (DNA): TGCGCCAGCAGCTTACCCTCCGGGGGGACTGAAGCTTTCTTT. The rearrangement uses TRBV5-1 and TRBJ1-1, with D possibly being TRBD1 (5 bases). Per germline, CDR1 SGHRS and CDR2 YFSETQ. Trimming removed 2 bases at V and 5 bases at J, with 13 bases between. The CDR3 consists of 14 residues. The full variable domain, with the rest looked up from reference TRBV5-1 and TRBJ1-1, is KAGVTQTPRYLIKTRGQQVTLSCSPISGHRSVSWYQQTPGQGLQFLFEYFSETQRNKGNFPGRFSGRQFSNSRSEMNVSTLELGDSALYLCASSLPSGGTEAFFGQGTRLTVV.

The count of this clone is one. CDR3 residues: CASSIGRDRGYEQYF. In DNA, the CDR3 is TGTGCCAGTAGTATTGGGCGGGACAGAGGCTACGAGCAGTACTTC. V gene TRBV19 combines with J gene TRBJ2-7; possible D gene TRBD1, 7 bases. Germline CDR1 is LNHDA and CDR2 is SQIVND (reference sequence). The CDR3 runs 15 residues. V lost 3 bases and J lost 3, with 15 bases in between.

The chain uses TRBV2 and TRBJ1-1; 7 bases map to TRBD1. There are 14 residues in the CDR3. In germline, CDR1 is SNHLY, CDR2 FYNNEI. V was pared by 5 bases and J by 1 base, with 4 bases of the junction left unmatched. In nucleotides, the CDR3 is TGTGCCAGCAGTATCACAGGGGAGAACACTGAAGCTTTCTTT. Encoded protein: CASSITGENTEAFF.

The CDR3 DNA sequence: TGTGCCAGCAGCAAAGTACACAGGGGGATATTGGGTACTGAAGCTTTCTTT. It specifies CASSKVHRGILGTEAFF. The chain joins TRBV21-1 to TRBJ1-1; the tabulated D call, TRBD1, remains unverified against the DNA. TRBV21-1 is assigned pseudogene status. The CDR3 is 17 residues long.

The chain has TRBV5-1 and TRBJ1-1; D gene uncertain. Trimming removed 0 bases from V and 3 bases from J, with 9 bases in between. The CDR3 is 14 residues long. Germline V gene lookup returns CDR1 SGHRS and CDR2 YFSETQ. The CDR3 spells CASSLAGWDTEAFF. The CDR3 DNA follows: TGCGCCAGCAGCTTGGCGGGGTGGGACACTGAAGCTTTCTTT. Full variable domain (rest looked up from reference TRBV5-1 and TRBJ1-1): KAGVTQTPRYLIKTRGQQVTLSCSPISGHRSVSWYQQTPGQGLQFLFEYFSETQRNKGNFPGRFSGRQFSNSRSEMNVSTLELGDSALYLCASSLAGWDTEAFFGQGTRLTVV.

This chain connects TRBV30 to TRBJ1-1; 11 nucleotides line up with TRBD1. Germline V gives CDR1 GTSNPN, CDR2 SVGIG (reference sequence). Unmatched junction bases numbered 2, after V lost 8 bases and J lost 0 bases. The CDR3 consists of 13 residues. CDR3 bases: TGTGCCGGGGGACAGGGGGTGAACACTGAAGCTTTCTTT. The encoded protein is CAGGQGVNTEAFF.

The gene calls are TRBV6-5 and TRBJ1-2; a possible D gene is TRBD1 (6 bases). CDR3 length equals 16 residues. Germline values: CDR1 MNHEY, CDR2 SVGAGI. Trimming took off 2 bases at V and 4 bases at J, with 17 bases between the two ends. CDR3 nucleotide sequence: TGTGCCAGCAGTTACGGGGCACAGGGAGAGGCCTATGGCTACACCTTC. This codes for CASSYGAQGEAYGYTF.

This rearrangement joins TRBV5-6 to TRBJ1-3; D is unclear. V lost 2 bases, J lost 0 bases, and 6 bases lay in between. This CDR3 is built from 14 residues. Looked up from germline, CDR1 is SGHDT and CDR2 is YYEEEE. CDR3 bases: TGTGCCAGCAGCTTCGGGAGCTCTGGAAACACCATATATTTT. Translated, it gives CASSFGSSGNTIYF.

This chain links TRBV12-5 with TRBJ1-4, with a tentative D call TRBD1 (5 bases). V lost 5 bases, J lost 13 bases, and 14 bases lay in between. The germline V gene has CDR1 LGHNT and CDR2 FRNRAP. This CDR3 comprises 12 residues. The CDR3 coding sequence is TGTGCTAGTGGTCCCCCTCAGGGAGGACTGTTTTTT. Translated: CASGPPQGGLFF.

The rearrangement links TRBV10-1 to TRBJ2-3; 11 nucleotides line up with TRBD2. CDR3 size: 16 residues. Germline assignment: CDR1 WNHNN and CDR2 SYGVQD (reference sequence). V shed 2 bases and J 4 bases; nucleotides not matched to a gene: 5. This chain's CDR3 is CASSEGSGGAADTQYF. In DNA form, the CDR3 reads TGCGCCAGCAGTGAGGGTAGCGGGGGGGCTGCAGATACGCAGTATTTT.

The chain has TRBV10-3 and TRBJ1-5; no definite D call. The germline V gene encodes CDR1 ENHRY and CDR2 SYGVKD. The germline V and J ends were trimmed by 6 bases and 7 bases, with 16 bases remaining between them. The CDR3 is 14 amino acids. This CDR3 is CAISQDPAGQPQHF. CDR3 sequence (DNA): TGTGCCATCAGCCAGGACCCCGCGGGGCAGCCCCAGCATTTT.

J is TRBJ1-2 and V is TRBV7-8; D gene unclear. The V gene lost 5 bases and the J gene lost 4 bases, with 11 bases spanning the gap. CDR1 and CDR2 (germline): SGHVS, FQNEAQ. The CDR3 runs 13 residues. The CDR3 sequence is CASSLQVGYGYTF. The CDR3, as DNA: TGTGCCAGCAGCCTGCAGGTTGGCTATGGCTACACCTTC.

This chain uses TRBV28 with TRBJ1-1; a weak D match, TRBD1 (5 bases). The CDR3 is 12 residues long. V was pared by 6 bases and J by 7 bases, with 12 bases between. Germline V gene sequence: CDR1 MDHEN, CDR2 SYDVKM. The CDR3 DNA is TGTGCCAGCAGAACTTTGACAGTTGAAGCTTTCTTT. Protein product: CASRTLTVEAFF.

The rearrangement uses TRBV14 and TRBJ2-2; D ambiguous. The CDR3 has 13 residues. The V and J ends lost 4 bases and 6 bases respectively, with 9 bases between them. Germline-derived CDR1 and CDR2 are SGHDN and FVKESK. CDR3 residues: CASSLSLAGELFF. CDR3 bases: TGTGCCAGCAGCCTTTCTCTAGCCGGGGAGCTGTTTTTT.

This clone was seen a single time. CDR3 sequence reads: CASSQGQFTEAFF. The CDR3 bases are TGTGCCAGCTCACAAGGACAGTTCACTGAAGCTTTCTTT. V is TRBV18 and J is TRBJ1-1; tentative D call: TRBD1 (6 bases). Germline assignment: CDR1 KGHSH and CDR2 LQKENI. The V gene lost 4 bases and the J gene lost 4 bases, with 10 bases spanning the gap. This CDR3 has 13 amino acids.

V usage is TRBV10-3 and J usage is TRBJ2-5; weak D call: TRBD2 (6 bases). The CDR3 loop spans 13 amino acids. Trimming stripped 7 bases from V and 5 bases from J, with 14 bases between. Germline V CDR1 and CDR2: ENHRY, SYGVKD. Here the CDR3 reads CAIKGEERETQYF. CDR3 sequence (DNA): TGTGCCATCAAAGGGGAGGAACGGGAGACCCAGTACTTC.

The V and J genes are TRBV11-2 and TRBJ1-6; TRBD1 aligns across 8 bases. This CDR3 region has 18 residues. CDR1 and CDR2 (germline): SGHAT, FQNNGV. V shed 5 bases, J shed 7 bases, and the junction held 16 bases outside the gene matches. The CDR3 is CASSLSLDRDSRNSPLHF. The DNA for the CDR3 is TGTGCCAGCAGCCTCTCTTTGGACAGGGACAGTAGAAATTCACCCCTCCACTTT.